The rows below give T cell receptor beta chains drawn from one sample of a study of Graves' ophthalmopathy and Graves' hyperthyroidism. TCRdb used MiXCR to reprocess the multiplex PCR reads, holding one entry per CDR3 protein. The profile shows roughly 500,000 distinct CDR3 sequences, over 13% of them singletons. The sequencing input was blood. These receptors were taken from a woman in her thirties with Graves' ophthalmopathy. The CDR3 runs from the conserved cysteine through the conserved F or W. A D gene is named only where the DNA matches it firmly. Expanded clones are given a class, and other clones once, few, many or no size at all.

TRBJ2-6,.,many,TRBV19,CASSIDGANVLTF,TGTGCCAGTAGTATTGACGGGGCCAACGTCCTGACTTTC
TRBJ1-5,.,many,TRBV28,CASSFFPGTGGDQPQHF,TGTGCCAGCAGTTTCTTTCCCGGGACGGGGGGAGATCAGCCCCAGCATTTT
TRBJ2-7,.,.,TRBV6-2/TRBV6-3,CASRPPGPSYEQYF,TGTGCCAGCAGGCCCCCGGGACCTTCCTACGAGCAGTACTTC
TRBJ1-5,.,many,TRBV6-1,CASGEGNQPQHF,TGTGCCAGCGGGGAGGGCAATCAGCCCCAGCATTTT
TRBJ2-2,TRBD1,once,TRBV28,CASSASTRGQLNTGELFF,TGTGCCAGCAGTGCCAGCACCAGGGGACAGCTGAACACCGGGGAGCTGTTTTTT
TRBJ1-5,.,.,TRBV2,CASGSYSNQPQHF,TGTGCCAGCGGGAGTTATAGCAATCAGCCCCAGCATTTT
TRBJ1-5,.,.,TRBV24-1,CATSDNISNQPQHF,TGTGCCACCAGTGATAACATTAGCAATCAGCCCCAGCATTTT
TRBJ2-4,.,many,TRBV9,CASSGVGGKAIQYF,TGTGCCAGCAGCGGGGTCGGGGGTAAGGCTATTCAGTACTTC
TRBJ1-1,.,many,TRBV30,CAWSVRQGHTEAFF,TGTGCCTGGAGTGTAAGGCAGGGGCACACTGAAGCTTTCTTT
TRBJ2-2,.,many,TRBV28,CASMGLMNTGELFF,TGTGCCAGTATGGGACTTATGAACACCGGGGAGCTGTTTTTT
TRBJ1-1,.,many,TRBV7-8,CASSLARGSHTEAFF,TGTGCCAGCAGCTTAGCTCGCGGCAGTCACACTGAAGCTTTCTTT
TRBJ2-7,.,many,TRBV6-1,CASSDWVYEQYF,TGTGCCAGCAGTGATTGGGTCTACGAGCAGTACTTC
TRBJ2-7,TRBD2,many,TRBV14,CASSRGLAITYEQYF,TGTGCCAGCAGCCGCGGACTAGCGATTACCTACGAGCAGTACTTC
TRBJ2-5,.,many,TRBV11-2,CASSLSLVGAQYF,TGTGCCAGCAGCTTAAGTTTAGTAGGGGCCCAGTACTTC
TRBJ2-5,.,many,TRBV12-3/TRBV12-4,CASSWTAQGETQYF,TGTGCCAGCAGTTGGACGGCCCAAGGAGAGACCCAGTACTTC
TRBJ1-1,.,many,TRBV27,CASSLYQGRNTEAFF,TGTGCCAGCAGTTTATACCAGGGGAGGAACACTGAAGCTTTCTTT
TRBJ1-1,.,many,TRBV7-9,CATIYTEAFF,TGTGCCACCATCTACACTGAAGCTTTCTTT
TRBJ2-2,TRBD1,many,TRBV6-1,CASRGQVQAGELFF,TGTGCCAGCAGAGGACAGGTTCAGGCCGGGGAGCTGTTTTTT
TRBJ1-1,TRBD1,many,TRBV6-1,CASTDRALGNTEAFF,TGTGCCAGCACCGACAGGGCCCTCGGGAACACTGAAGCTTTCTTT
TRBJ2-2,TRBD1,few,TRBV20-1,CSARVLRQGDTGELFF,TGCAGTGCTAGAGTATTAAGACAGGGGGACACCGGGGAGCTGTTTTTT
TRBJ1-2,.,many,TRBV14,CASSPSSLASGYTF,TGTGCCAGCAGCCCATCATCATTAGCTAGTGGCTACACCTTC
TRBJ2-7,.,many,TRBV30,CAWSGVGHEQYF,TGTGCCTGGAGCGGGGTAGGCCACGAGCAGTACTTC
TRBJ2-3,TRBD1,.,TRBV28,CASSLPGGDTQYF,TGTGCCAGCAGTTTACCAGGGGGCGATACGCAGTATTTT
TRBJ2-7,TRBD1,.,TRBV6-1,CASRAQPGQGRYEQYF,TGTGCCAGCAGGGCTCAGCCAGGACAGGGAAGATACGAGCAGTACTTC
TRBJ1-1,.,many,TRBV4-1,CASSQEGGPNTEAFF,TGCGCCAGCAGCCAAGAGGGAGGACCGAACACTGAAGCTTTCTTT
TRBJ2-7,.,many,TRBV6-1,CASSGRRSYEQYF,TGTGCCAGCAGCGGCAGAAGGTCCTACGAGCAGTACTTC
TRBJ2-7,.,many,TRBV28,CASNFKTGWKYF,TGTGCCAGCAATTTTAAGACAGGATGGAAGTACTTC
TRBJ2-7,TRBD1,.,TRBV7-6,CASSPGRRGIYEQYF,TGTGCCAGCAGCCCCGGCCGCAGGGGGATTTACGAGCAGTACTTC
TRBJ2-7,.,many,TRBV15,CATSREAGQYEQYF,TGTGCCACCAGCAGAGAGGCAGGTCAATACGAGCAGTACTTC
TRBJ1-1,.,many,TRBV3-1,CASSQDRHRNTEAFF,TGTGCCAGCAGCCAAGACCGGCACCGGAACACTGAAGCTTTCTTT
TRBJ1-1,.,many,TRBV6-1,CASSEAGPGKAFF,TGTGCCAGCAGTGAAGCGGGGCCGGGGAAAGCTTTCTTT
TRBJ2-7,.,.,TRBV19,CASSPNRLEVEEQYF,TGTGCCAGTAGCCCGAACCGACTAGAAGTAGAGGAGCAGTACTTC
TRBJ2-5,TRBD2,once,TRBV20-1,CSAALAGEGETQYF,TGCAGTGCTGCCCTAGCGGGGGAGGGAGAGACCCAGTACTTC
TRBJ2-5,TRBD2,many,TRBV12-3/TRBV12-4,CASSRRLAGGQETQYF,TGTGCCAGCAGCAGACGACTAGCGGGGGGACAAGAGACCCAGTACTTC
TRBJ2-4,TRBD1,.,TRBV30,CAWSLLQGVGDIQYF,TGTGCCTGGAGTCTCCTACAGGGGGTCGGGGACATTCAGTACTTC
TRBJ1-1,TRBD1,many,TRBV27,CASSLTGEGTEAFF,TGTGCCAGCAGCCTGACAGGGGAGGGAACTGAAGCTTTCTTT
TRBJ1-5,TRBD1,many,TRBV4-1,CASSPTGQGNQPQHF,TGCGCCAGCAGCCCTACGGGACAGGGTAATCAGCCCCAGCATTTT
TRBJ2-5,.,.,TRBV7-9,CASSGQNQETQYF,TGTGCCAGCAGCGGACAGAACCAAGAGACCCAGTACTTC
TRBJ2-7,.,many,TRBV24-1,CATSESTEYEQYF,TGTGCCACCAGTGAATCGACAGAATACGAGCAGTACTTC
TRBJ1-1,.,many,TRBV7-6,CASSLGVGDEAFF,TGTGCCAGCAGCTTAGGGGTAGGGGATGAAGCTTTCTTT
TRBJ2-5,TRBD1,many,TRBV3-1,CASSHRGRETQYF,TGTGCCAGCAGCCACAGGGGGCGAGAGACCCAGTACTTC
TRBJ2-4,.,.,TRBV6-1,CASSVISGGGTKNIQYF,TGTGCCAGCAGCGTGATCTCAGGGGGAGGGACCAAAAACATTCAGTACTTC
TRBJ2-7,TRBD2,many,TRBV19,CASSIGSGTYEQYF,TGTGCCAGTAGTATTGGTAGCGGGACCTACGAGCAGTACTTC
TRBJ2-7,.,many,TRBV20-1,CSAGDNTYEQYF,TGCAGTGCTGGGGACAACACCTACGAGCAGTACTTC
TRBJ1-1,.,many,TRBV11-2,CASSRRSDTEAFF,TGTGCCAGCAGCCGACGGTCGGACACTGAAGCTTTCTTT
TRBJ2-5,TRBD2,few,TRBV4-1,CASSQEKTSGGYQETQYF,TGCGCCAGCAGCCAAGAGAAGACTAGCGGGGGGTACCAAGAGACCCAGTACTTC
TRBJ2-7,TRBD1,many,TRBV15,CATSTRTGGYEQYF,TGTGCCACCAGCACTAGGACAGGGGGCTACGAGCAGTACTTC
TRBJ1-2,.,many,TRBV20-1,CSAKRAGRYGYTF,TGCAGTGCTAAAAGGGCAGGACGCTATGGCTACACCTTC
TRBJ1-5,.,many,TRBV6-1,CATNEFFHSNQPQHF,TGTGCCACCAATGAATTCTTCCATAGCAATCAGCCCCAGCATTTT
TRBJ1-2,.,many,TRBV6-5,CASSYSYSVPGRGYTF,TGTGCCAGCAGTTACTCGTATTCAGTGCCAGGTCGGGGCTACACCTTC
TRBJ1-5,.,many,TRBV5-6,CASSITRGGSQPQHF,TGTGCCAGCAGCATAACCAGGGGTGGGAGTCAGCCCCAGCATTTT
TRBJ1-2,.,once,TRBV27,CASSPGTLTNYGYTF,TGTGCCAGCAGTCCAGGAACACTCACTAACTATGGCTACACCTTC
TRBJ2-5,TRBD1,few,TRBV24-1,CATSEGARGPETQYF,TGTGCCACCAGTGAGGGGGCCAGGGGGCCAGAGACCCAGTACTTC
TRBJ1-1,.,many,TRBV19,CASSPLGTPNTEAFF,TGTGCCAGTAGTCCCCTGGGGACACCGAACACTGAAGCTTTCTTT
TRBJ2-1,TRBD2,.,TRBV9,CASSVGDGSGSRPYNEQFF,TGTGCCAGCAGCGTAGGGGATGGTAGCGGGAGTCGCCCCTACAATGAGCAGTTCTTC
TRBJ2-7,.,many,TRBV20-1,CSARPGGRGIGEQYF,TGCAGTGCTAGGCCGGGGGGCAGGGGAATAGGCGAGCAGTACTTC
TRBJ1-2,.,many,TRBV7-2,CASSAGRYGYTF,TGTGCCAGCAGCGCTGGACGGTATGGCTACACCTTC
TRBJ1-1,.,many,TRBV15,CATTPGGPEAFF,TGTGCCACCACCCCCGGGGGGCCTGAAGCTTTCTTT